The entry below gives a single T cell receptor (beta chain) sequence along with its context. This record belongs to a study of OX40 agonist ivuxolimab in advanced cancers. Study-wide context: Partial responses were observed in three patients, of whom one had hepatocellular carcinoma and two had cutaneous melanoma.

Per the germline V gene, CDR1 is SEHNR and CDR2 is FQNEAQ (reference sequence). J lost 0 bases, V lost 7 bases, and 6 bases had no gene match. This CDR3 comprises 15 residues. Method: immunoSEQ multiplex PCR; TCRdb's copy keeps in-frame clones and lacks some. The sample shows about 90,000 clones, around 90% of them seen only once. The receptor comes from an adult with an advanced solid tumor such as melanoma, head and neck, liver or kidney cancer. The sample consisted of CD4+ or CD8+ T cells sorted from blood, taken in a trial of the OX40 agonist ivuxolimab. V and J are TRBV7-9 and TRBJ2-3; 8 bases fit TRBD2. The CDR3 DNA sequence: TGTGCCAGCACCCAACGGGGGGGGAGCACAGATACGCAGTATTTT. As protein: CASTQRGGSTDTQYF.